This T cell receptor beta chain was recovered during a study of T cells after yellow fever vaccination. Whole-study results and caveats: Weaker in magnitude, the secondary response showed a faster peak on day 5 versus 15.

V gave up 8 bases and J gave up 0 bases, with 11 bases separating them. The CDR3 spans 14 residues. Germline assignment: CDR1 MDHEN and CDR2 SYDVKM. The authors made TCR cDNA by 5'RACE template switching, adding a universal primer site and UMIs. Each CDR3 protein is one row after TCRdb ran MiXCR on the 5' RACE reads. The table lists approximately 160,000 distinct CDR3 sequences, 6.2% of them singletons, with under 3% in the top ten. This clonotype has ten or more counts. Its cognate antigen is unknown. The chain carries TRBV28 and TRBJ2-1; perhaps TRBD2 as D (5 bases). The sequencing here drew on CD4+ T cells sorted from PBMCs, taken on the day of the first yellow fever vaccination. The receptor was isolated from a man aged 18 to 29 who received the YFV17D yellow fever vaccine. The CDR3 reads CASLSGSSYNEQFF. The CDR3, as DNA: TGTGCCAGCCTAAGCGGAAGCTCCTACAATGAGCAGTTCTTC.